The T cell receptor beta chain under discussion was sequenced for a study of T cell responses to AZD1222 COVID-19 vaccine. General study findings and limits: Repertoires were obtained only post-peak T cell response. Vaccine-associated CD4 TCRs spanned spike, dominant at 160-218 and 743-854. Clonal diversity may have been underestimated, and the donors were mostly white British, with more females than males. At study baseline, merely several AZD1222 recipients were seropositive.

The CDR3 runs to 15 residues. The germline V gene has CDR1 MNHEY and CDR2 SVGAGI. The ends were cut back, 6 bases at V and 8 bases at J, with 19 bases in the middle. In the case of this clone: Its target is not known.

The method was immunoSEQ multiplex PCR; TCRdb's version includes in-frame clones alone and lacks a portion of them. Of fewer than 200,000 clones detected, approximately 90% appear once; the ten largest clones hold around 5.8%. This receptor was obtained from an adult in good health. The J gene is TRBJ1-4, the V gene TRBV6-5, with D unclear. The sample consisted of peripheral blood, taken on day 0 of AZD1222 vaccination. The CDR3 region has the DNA TGTGCCAGCAGCTCCACGGACCCCCGGAGGGAAAAACTGTTTTTT. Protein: CASSSTDPRREKLFF.